This T cell receptor beta chain was recovered during a study of OX40 agonist ivuxolimab in advanced cancers. Study-level points and caveats: More expanded clones were found, on average, in CD8+ than in CD4+ T cells.

This clone has just a few counts. Its antigen is undetermined. This CDR3 has 12 residues. Germline-derived CDR1 and CDR2 are SGHTA and FQGNSA. The V and J ends lost 3 bases and 6 bases respectively, with 8 bases between them. Profiling relied on immunoSEQ multiplex PCR, and the TCRdb table lists in-frame clones only, not all of them. The profile covers fewer than 90,000 clones, with around 90% appearing a single time and 2.5% to 3% taken by the ten largest. The sequence was obtained from an adult with an advanced solid tumor such as melanoma, head and neck, liver or kidney cancer. V usage is TRBV7-2 and J usage is TRBJ1-2; D possibly corresponds to TRBD1 (5 bases). Specimen: CD4+ or CD8+ T cells sorted from blood, collected in a trial of the OX40 agonist ivuxolimab. The CDR3 protein is CASSLTVDGYTF. CDR3 coding DNA: TGTGCCAGCAGCTTGACAGTGGATGGCTACACCTTC.